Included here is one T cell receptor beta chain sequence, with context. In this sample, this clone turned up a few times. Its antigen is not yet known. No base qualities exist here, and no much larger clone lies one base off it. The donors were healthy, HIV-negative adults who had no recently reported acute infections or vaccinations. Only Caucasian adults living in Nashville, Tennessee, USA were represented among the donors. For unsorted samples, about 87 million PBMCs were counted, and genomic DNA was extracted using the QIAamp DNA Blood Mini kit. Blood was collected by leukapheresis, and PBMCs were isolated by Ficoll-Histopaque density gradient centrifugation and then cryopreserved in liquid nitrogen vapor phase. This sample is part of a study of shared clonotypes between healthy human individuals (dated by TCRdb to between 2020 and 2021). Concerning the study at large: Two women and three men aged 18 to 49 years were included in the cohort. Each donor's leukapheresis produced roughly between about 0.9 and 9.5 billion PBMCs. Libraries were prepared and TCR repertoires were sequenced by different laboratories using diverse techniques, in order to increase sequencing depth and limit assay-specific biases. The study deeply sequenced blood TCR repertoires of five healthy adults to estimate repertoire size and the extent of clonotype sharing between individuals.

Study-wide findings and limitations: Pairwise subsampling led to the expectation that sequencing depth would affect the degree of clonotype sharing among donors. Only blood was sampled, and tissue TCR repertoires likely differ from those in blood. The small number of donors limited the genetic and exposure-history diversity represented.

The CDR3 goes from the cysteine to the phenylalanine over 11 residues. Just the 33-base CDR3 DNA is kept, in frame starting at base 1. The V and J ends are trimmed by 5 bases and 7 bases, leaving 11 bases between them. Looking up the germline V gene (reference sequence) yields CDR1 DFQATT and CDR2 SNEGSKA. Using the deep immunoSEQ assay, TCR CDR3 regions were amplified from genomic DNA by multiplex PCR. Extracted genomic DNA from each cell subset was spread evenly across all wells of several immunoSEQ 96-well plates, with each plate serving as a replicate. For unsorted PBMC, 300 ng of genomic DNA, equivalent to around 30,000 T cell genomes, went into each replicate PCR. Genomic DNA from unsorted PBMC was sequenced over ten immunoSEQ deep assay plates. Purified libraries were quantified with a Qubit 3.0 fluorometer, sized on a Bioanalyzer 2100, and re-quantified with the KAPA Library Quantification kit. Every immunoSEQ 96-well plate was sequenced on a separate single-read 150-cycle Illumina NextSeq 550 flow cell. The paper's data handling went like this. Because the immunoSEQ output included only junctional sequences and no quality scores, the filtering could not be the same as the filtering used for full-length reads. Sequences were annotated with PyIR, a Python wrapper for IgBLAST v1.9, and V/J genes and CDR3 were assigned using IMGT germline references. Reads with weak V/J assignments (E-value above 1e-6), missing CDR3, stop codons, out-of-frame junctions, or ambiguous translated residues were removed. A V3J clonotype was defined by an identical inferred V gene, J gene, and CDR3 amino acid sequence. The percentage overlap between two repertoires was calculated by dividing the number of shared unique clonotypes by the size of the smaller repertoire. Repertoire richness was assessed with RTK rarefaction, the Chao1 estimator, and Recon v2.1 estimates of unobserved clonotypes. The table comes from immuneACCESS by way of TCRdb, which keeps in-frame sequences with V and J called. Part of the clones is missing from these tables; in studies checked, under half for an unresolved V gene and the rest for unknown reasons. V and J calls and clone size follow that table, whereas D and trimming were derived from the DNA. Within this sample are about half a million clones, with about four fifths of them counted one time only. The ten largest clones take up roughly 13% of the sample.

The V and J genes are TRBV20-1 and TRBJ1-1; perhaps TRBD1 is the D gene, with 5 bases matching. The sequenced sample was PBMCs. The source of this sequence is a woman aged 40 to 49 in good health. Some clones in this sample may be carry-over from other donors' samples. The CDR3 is CSARRQSEAFF. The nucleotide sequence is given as TGCAGTGCTCGCCGACAGAGTGAAGCTTTCTTT.